Below, 32 T cell receptor beta chains from the same sample are listed, as sequenced in a study of blood T cell repertoires in COVID-19. Clones were sequenced by immunoSEQ multiplex PCR, and TCRdb holds only the in-frame ones, with some missing. The profile shows approximately 200,000 clones, about 81% of them singletons. Sequencing used PBMCs or T cells enriched from blood (not recorded which). The receptors shown here come from a man between 40 and 49 years old who had recovered from COVID-19.

The chain has TRBV3-1 (or the pseudogene TRBV3-2) and TRBJ2-1; 7 bases fit TRBD1. The CDR3 runs 14 residues. CDR1 is LGHDT and CDR2 is YNNKEL in the germline V gene (reference sequence). The trim removed 3 bases at V and 6 bases at J, leaving 5 bases unmatched. In nucleotides, the CDR3 is TGTGCCAGCAGCCAGGGACAGAAAATCAATGAGCAGTTCTTC. As protein: CASSQGQKINEQFF.

Here the CDR3 DNA reads TGTGCCTGGAGTGTACGAGGGCCCTACGAGCAGTACTTC. Translation gives CAWSVRGPYEQYF. V is TRBV30 and J is TRBJ2-7, with D maybe TRBD2 (5 bases). Germline V gene sequence: CDR1 GTSNPN, CDR2 SVGIG (reference sequence). The CDR3 extends over 13 amino acids. V lost 0 bases to trimming and J lost 2 bases, with 8 bases between them.

The V call is TRBV5-6, the J call TRBJ1-2; D call uncertain. V gave up 0 bases and J gave up 4 bases, with 10 bases separating them. The CDR3 is made up of 14 amino acids. Germline assignment: CDR1 SGHDT and CDR2 YYEEEE. Here the CDR3 reads CASSLGARLYGYTF. The CDR3 nucleotides are TGTGCCAGCAGCTTGGGGGCAAGGCTCTATGGCTACACCTTC.

The V call is TRBV21-1, the J call TRBJ2-1; TRBD2, the table's D call, was not compared with the DNA. TRBV21-1 is a listed pseudogene. The CDR3 loop spans 17 amino acids. CDR3 protein: CASLRNGLAVIYNEQLF. The CDR3 nucleotides are TGTGCCAGCCTCAGGAATGGTCTAGCGGTTATCTACAATGAGCAGCTCTTC.

There are a few counts of this clone. The chain carries TRBV7-3 and TRBJ2-3, with 11 bases that match TRBD2. Germline V gene sequence: CDR1 SGHTA, CDR2 FQGTGA. This CDR3 has 16 amino acids. The V segment lost 5 bases and the J segment 5 bases; nucleotides outside the gene matches: 9. CDR3: CASSMNSGRAGDTQYF. The CDR3 region has the DNA TGTGCCAGCAGCATGAATAGCGGGAGGGCCGGAGATACGCAGTATTTT. The whole variable domain, filled in from reference TRBV7-3 and TRBJ2-3, reads GAGVSQTPSNKVTEKGKYVELRCDPISGHTALYWYRQSLGQGPEFLIYFQGTGAADDSGLPNDRFFAVRPEGSVSTLKIQRTERGDSAVYLCASSMNSGRAGDTQYFGPGTRLTVL.

V gene TRBV7-2 combines with J gene TRBJ2-3; perhaps TRBD2 as D (5 bases). The CDR3 sequence is 14 residues long. Trimming pared 6 bases from V and 3 bases from J, leaving 13 bases between. From germline, CDR1 is SGHTA and CDR2 FQGNSA. CDR3 nucleotide sequence: TGTGCCAGCAGTCTTAACGGGGTGACAGATACGCAGTATTTT. This sequence encodes CASSLNGVTDTQYF.

This sequence joins TRBV12-5 and TRBJ1-6; possible D gene TRBD1, 6 bases. Trimming pared 5 bases from V and 16 bases from J, leaving 21 bases between. This CDR3 is 14 amino acids long. The V gene's germline CDR1 is LGHNT and CDR2 FRNRAP. The CDR3 protein is CASGAASGGARLHF. CDR3 bases: TGTGCTAGTGGTGCCGCCAGTGGGGGGGCGAGGCTCCACTTT.

This chain joins TRBV18 and TRBJ1-1; tentatively, D is TRBD1 (5 bases). CDR1 is KGHSH, CDR2 LQKENI, per germline. The length of the CDR3 is 14 residues. Trimming pared 8 bases from V and 5 bases from J, leaving 18 bases between. The CDR3 here is CASHRSLGGTEAFF. The CDR3 nucleotides read TGTGCCAGCCATCGAAGCCTGGGGGGGACTGAAGCTTTCTTT.

J is TRBJ2-1 and V is TRBV20-1; D ambiguous. The V end lost 6 bases, the J end lost 8 bases, and 11 bases lay between the germline ends. CDR3 length: 11 residues. Germline loops: CDR1 DFQATT, CDR2 SNEGSKA (reference sequence). The CDR3 DNA reads as TGCAGTGCCAGCCCCCGGGATGAGCAGTTCTTC. Amino acid sequence: CSASPRDEQFF.

CDR3: CATSGLQAGVIDTQYF. As DNA, the CDR3 is TGTGCCACCAGTGGTCTGCAGGCGGGAGTGATAGATACGCAGTATTTT. The chain links TRBV24-1 to TRBJ2-3, with 7 bases matching TRBD2. This CDR3 is 16 amino acids long. The V gene's germline CDR1 is KGHDR and CDR2 SFDVKD. V was pared by 5 bases and J by 5 bases, with 12 bases of the junction left unmatched.

The J gene is TRBJ1-1, the V gene TRBV18; D possibly corresponds to TRBD1 (5 bases). From germline, CDR1 is KGHSH and CDR2 LQKENI. The CDR3 covers 17 residues. Trimming shortened V by 1 base and J by 4 bases, and 19 bases separated the two germline ends. The CDR3 protein is CASSPRRAGIALTEAFF. The CDR3 DNA is TGTGCCAGCTCACCACGTAGGGCAGGGATCGCACTCACTGAAGCTTTCTTT.

J is TRBJ1-2 and V is TRBV18; maybe TRBD1 (6 bases). CDR3 length: 15 residues. CDR1 is KGHSH and CDR2 is LQKENI in the germline V gene. The V gene lost 1 base and the J gene lost 8 bases, with 17 bases spanning the gap. The CDR3 bases are TGTGCCAGCTCACCACTCACGACAGGTAGTTTGGGCTACACCTTC. Residues: CASSPLTTGSLGYTF. The complete variable domain, with remaining parts taken from reference TRBV18 and TRBJ1-2, reads NAGVMQNPRHLVRRRGQEARLRCSPMKGHSHVYWYRQLPEEGLKFMVYLQKENIIDESGMPKERFSAEFPKEGPSILRIQQVVRGDSAAYFCASSPLTTGSLGYTFGSGTRLTVV.

The chain recombines TRBV18 with TRBJ2-3, with TRBD2 as a possible D gene (5 bases). This CDR3 has 14 amino acids. Germline CDR1 KGHSH, CDR2 LQKENI. Trimming took off 2 bases at V and 4 bases at J, with 10 bases between the two ends. CDR3 in DNA: TGTGCCAGCTCACCAGTAACAGCGGCAGATACGCAGTATTTT. Translating gives CASSPVTAADTQYF. Using reference TRBV18 and TRBJ2-3 for the parts outside the CDR3, the full variable domain is NAGVMQNPRHLVRRRGQEARLRCSPMKGHSHVYWYRQLPEEGLKFMVYLQKENIIDESGMPKERFSAEFPKEGPSILRIQQVVRGDSAAYFCASSPVTAADTQYFGPGTRLTVL.

This chain links TRBV10-1 with TRBJ2-4; a weak D match, TRBD1 (6 bases). The CDR3 length is 15 residues. Germline loops: CDR1 WNHNN, CDR2 SYGVQD (reference sequence). Trimming removed 0 bases at V and 6 bases at J, with 12 bases between. CDR3 in DNA: TGCGCCAGCAGTGAGTCGCTGGGGGCCTCAAACATTCAGTACTTC. This gives the protein CASSESLGASNIQYF.

V usage is TRBV6-2 or TRBV6-3 and J usage is TRBJ1-2, with a possible D match to TRBD1 (5 bases). Germline V gene data show CDR1 as MNHEY and CDR2 as SVGEGT. This CDR3 has 13 residues. V was clipped by 4 bases and J by 6 bases, with 12 bases between them. The CDR3 loop reads CASSLIVGDGYTF. CDR3 coding DNA: TGTGCCAGCAGTTTAATTGTAGGGGATGGCTACACCTTC.

The rearrangement links TRBV18 to TRBJ2-2; the match to TRBD2 covers 14 bases. Germline-derived CDR1 and CDR2 are KGHSH and LQKENI. Trimming cost V 5 bases and J 2 bases; bases outside gene matches: 4. The CDR3 totals 17 residues. CDR3 sequence reads: CASSSGLAGANTGELFF. The DNA of the CDR3 is TGTGCCAGCTCATCGGGACTAGCGGGGGCCAACACCGGGGAGCTGTTTTTT.

The chain links TRBV5-6 to TRBJ2-7; 8 bases are shared with TRBD2. The CDR3 runs to 13 residues. CDR1 is SGHDT, CDR2 YYEEEE, per germline. The junction had 4 bases not matched to a gene; V was cut back by 4 bases and J by 4 bases. CDR3 nucleotide sequence: TGTGCCAGCAGCCCGGGACTAGGATACGAGCAGTACTTC. Residues: CASSPGLGYEQYF.

In its sample, this clone was seen once. The V call is TRBV19, the J call TRBJ1-2; 10 positions match TRBD1. Trimming cost V 5 bases and J 8 bases; bases outside gene matches: 8. This CDR3 is built from 14 residues. Germline assignment: CDR1 LNHDA and CDR2 SQIVND (reference sequence). The chain's CDR3 is CASSARDRGLGYTF. In DNA form, the CDR3 reads TGTGCCAGTAGTGCCCGGGACAGGGGCCTAGGCTACACCTTC.

The V gene is TRBV19, the J gene TRBJ2-1; the match to TRBD1 covers 9 bases. The CDR3 consists of 15 residues. After removal of 3 bases from V and 9 bases from J, the junction contained 9 bases not matched to a gene. Germline loops: CDR1 LNHDA, CDR2 SQIVND (reference sequence). The CDR3 DNA sequence: TGTGCCAGTAGTATGAAACAGGGGGCAAAGGGTGAGCAGTTCTTC. Its protein is CASSMKQGAKGEQFF. The entire variable domain, with the rest obtained from reference TRBV19 and TRBJ2-1, is as follows: DGGITQSPKYLFRKEGQNVTLSCEQNLNHDAMYWYRQDPGQGLRLIYYSQIVNDFQKGDIAEGYSVSREKKESFPLTVTSAQKNPTAFYLCASSMKQGAKGEQFFGPGTRLTVL.

The V and J genes are TRBV5-5 and TRBJ1-5; no clear D gene. V lost 5 bases and J lost 7, with 22 bases in between. This CDR3 contains 16 residues. Germline CDR1 SGHKS, CDR2 YYEKEE (reference sequence). The CDR3 DNA is TGTGCCAGCAGTTCCGGCGAGGCCGACACGGGGCAGCCCCAGCATTTT. It yields the protein CASSSGEADTGQPQHF. Full variable domain (rest looked up from reference TRBV5-5 and TRBJ1-5): DAGVTQSPTHLIKTRGQQVTLRCSPISGHKSVSWYQQVLGQGPQFIFQYYEKEERGRGNFPDRFSARQFPNYSSELNVNALLLGDSALYLCASSSGEADTGQPQHFGDGTRLSIL.

This chain joins TRBV6-5 and TRBJ2-5, with TRBD2 matching over 10 bases. The CDR3 is 14 amino acids. V lost 7 bases and J lost 6; bases outside the gene matches: 8. Germline V CDR1 and CDR2: MNHEY, SVGAGI. The CDR3 sequence is CASIGAGGLKTQYF. CDR3 bases: TGTGCCAGCATAGGAGCGGGGGGGCTGAAGACCCAGTACTTC.

The V call is TRBV7-3, the J call TRBJ2-6; D may be TRBD1 (6 bases). The length of the CDR3 is 16 residues. Trimming shortened V by 2 bases and J by 4 bases, and 12 bases separated the two germline ends. Per the germline V gene, CDR1 is SGHTA and CDR2 is FQGTGA. The CDR3, as DNA: TGTGCCAGCAGCTTATCGGGGACAATCGGGGCCAACGTCCTGACTTTC. Its translation is CASSLSGTIGANVLTF.

The chain combines TRBV6-1 with TRBJ1-2, with D possibly TRBD1 on 5 matching bases. Per the germline V gene, CDR1 is MNHNS and CDR2 is SASEGT. V lost 2 bases and J 0 bases, leaving 10 bases between the germline ends. The CDR3 extends over 15 amino acids. CDR3 amino acids: CASSEQGPANYGYTF. As DNA, the CDR3 is TGTGCCAGCAGTGAACAGGGTCCTGCTAACTATGGCTACACCTTC.

The chain carries TRBV29-1 and TRBJ2-2; TRBD1 matches at 8 bases. The CDR3 has 16 amino acids. In germline, CDR1 is SQVTM, CDR2 ANQGSEA. V lost 5 bases to trimming and J lost 0 bases; unmatched junction nucleotides: 8. CDR3 nucleotide sequence: TGCAGCGTTTCCGGGACAGGCCCTTCGAACACCGGGGAGCTGTTTTTT. Residues: CSVSGTGPSNTGELFF.

The rearrangement uses TRBV5-6 and TRBJ1-2, with TRBD1 as a possible D gene (6 bases). CDR3 length: 14 residues. V lost 4 bases and J lost 4, with 14 bases in between. CDR1 and CDR2 from the germline V gene are SGHDT and YYEEEE. The CDR3 DNA reads as TGTGCCAGCAGCGCGGGGGGGGCCGTCTATGGCTACACCTTC. Its translation is CASSAGGAVYGYTF.

The chain combines TRBV11-2 with TRBJ2-1, with TRBD2 identical over 7 bases. J gave up 3 bases and V 1 base, and 6 bases lay outside the gene matches. The CDR3 consists of 16 residues. CDR1 and CDR2 (germline): SGHAT, FQNNGV. The CDR3 DNA reads as TGTGCCAGCAGCTTAGTCCGGGGGGAAATCTACAATGAGCAGTTCTTC. Amino acids: CASSLVRGEIYNEQFF.

V gene TRBV11-2 combines with J gene TRBJ1-6; a weak D match, TRBD1 (6 bases). The CDR3 extends over 17 amino acids. Trimming took off 5 bases at V and 0 bases at J, with 14 bases between the two ends. Germline lookup yields CDR1 SGHAT and CDR2 FQNNGV. The CDR3: CASSKGETYSYNSPLHF. CDR3 sequence (DNA): TGTGCCAGCAGCAAGGGGGAGACATACTCCTATAATTCACCCCTCCACTTT. Combining the CDR3 with reference TRBV11-2 and TRBJ1-6 gives the whole variable domain EAGVAQSPRYKIIEKRQSVAFWCNPISGHATLYWYQQILGQGPKLLIQFQNNGVVDDSQLPKDRFSAERLKGVDSTLKIQPAKLEDSAVYLCASSKGETYSYNSPLHFGNGTRLTVT.

This chain uses TRBV3-1 (or the pseudogene TRBV3-2) with TRBJ1-6, with 9 nucleotides matching TRBD1. The V segment lost 3 bases and the J segment 9 bases; nucleotides outside the gene matches: 3. Looked up from germline, CDR1 is LGHDT and CDR2 is YNNKEL (reference sequence). There are 14 residues in the CDR3. CDR3 sequence reads: CASSQGQGISPLHF. The CDR3 DNA sequence: TGTGCCAGCAGCCAGGGACAGGGTATTTCACCCCTCCACTTT.

V usage is TRBV9 and J usage is TRBJ1-4, with TRBD1 matching over 10 bases. CDR3 length equals 15 residues. J gave up 7 bases and V 3 bases, and 6 bases lay outside the gene matches. Germline V gene lookup returns CDR1 SGDLS and CDR2 YYNGEE. Here the CDR3 reads CASSAGTGVIEKLFF. CDR3 sequence (DNA): TGTGCCAGCAGCGCCGGGACAGGGGTGATTGAAAAACTGTTTTTT.

This clone was counted only a few times. The V and J genes are TRBV30 and TRBJ2-1, with TRBD1 matching over 7 bases. The CDR3 runs to 13 residues. The germline gives CDR1 GTSNPN, CDR2 SVGIG (reference sequence). After removal of 2 bases from V and 10 bases from J, the junction contained 8 bases not matched to a gene. The CDR3 protein is CAWSFSRQGEQFF. The DNA of the CDR3 is TGTGCCTGGAGTTTTTCCCGACAGGGCGAGCAGTTCTTC. Combining the CDR3 with reference TRBV30 and TRBJ2-1 gives the whole variable domain SQTIHQWPATLVQPVGSPLSLECTVEGTSNPNLYWYRQAAGRGLQLLFYSVGIGQISSEVPQNLSASRPQDRQFILSSKKLLLSDSGFYLCAWSFSRQGEQFFGPGTRLTVL.

This clone was picked up one time. V usage is TRBV4-1 and J usage is TRBJ2-7, with 9 bases identical to TRBD1. Germline CDR1 and CDR2: MGHRA and YSYEKL. The CDR3 sequence is 15 residues long. The V and J ends lost 4 bases and 6 bases, in that order; junction bases with no gene match: 10. CDR3 residues: CASSLNRGQGGEQYF. The CDR3 DNA is TGCGCCAGCAGCCTCAATAGGGGACAGGGCGGCGAGCAGTACTTC.

The V and J genes are TRBV6-5 and TRBJ1-2; a possible D gene is TRBD1 (5 bases). CDR3 length: 13 amino acids. Germline CDR1 reads MNHEY; CDR2 reads SVGAGI. V shed 6 bases and J shed 0 bases, with 8 bases lying between them. The CDR3 DNA reads as TGTGCCAGCAGAGTGACAGCTAACTATGGCTACACCTTC. This sequence encodes CASRVTANYGYTF.